This T cell receptor (beta chain) was profiled in a study of cytomegalovirus exposure and HLA in healthy donors (dated by TCRdb to about 2017). Describing the broader study: The 700 or so repertoires of the first cohort and the approximately 130 validation repertoires were produced on the same platform, according to a later analysis. The study aimed to test whether signatures of past pathogen exposure could be identified by cataloging public T cell receptors. In addition to the first cohort of 666 subjects, a separate validation cohort of under 150 different subjects was used. To predict cytomegalovirus infection status, the study brought together high-throughput TCR immunosequencing, statistical association of individual TCRs with disease status, and machine learning. The paper as a whole reports these results and caveats: A later analysis found that TCRs clustered in the first cohort also tended to co-occur in the roughly 110 validation repertoires, with approximately 93% of cluster scores above 0. In the study, about 150 TCR beta chains were listed as associated with cytomegalovirus. Most TCR sequences were observed very rarely across donors, whereas some public TCRs were present in many individuals. It was suggested by the authors that the approach could potentially be generalized to other disease states and immunological phenotypes. The classifier was reported to diagnose cytomegalovirus status with high specificity and sensitivity in both the original and validation cohorts. A few of the identified cytomegalovirus-associated TCR beta chains were confirmed in vitro to be specific for cytomegalovirus antigens. All 120 or so repertoires were used to score co-occurrence in the validation cohort in a later analysis, because that analysis had no HLA typing for the cohort.

The library was prepared using the immunoSEQ multiplex PCR assay. The paper's data handling went like this. A statistical classification framework was developed to diagnose cytomegalovirus status using the catalog of TCR beta chain sequences. In TCRdb, the immuneACCESS table is reduced to in-frame sequences with V and J assigned. These tables do not hold every clone; where another copy was compared, an unresolved V gene accounts for under half, and the others remain unexplained. V, J and clone size reflect that table, while D and trimming were determined from the DNA. A total of some 76,000 clones appear in this sample, approximately 95% of them only once. Over 2% of the sample belongs to the ten largest clones. CDR1 and CDR2, per the germline V gene, are SNHLY and FYNNEI. The V end loses 7 bases and the J end loses 0 bases, and a stretch of 16 bases separates them. The CDR3 holds 16 amino acids from the cysteine to the phenylalanine. The retained sequence is limited to the CDR3, 48 bases, with the frame set at the first base.

The donors were included in the validation cohort of 120 subjects, a group kept apart from the 666-subject first cohort. As concerns this clone: Its target antigen remains unknown. The sample holds no much larger clone one base away, and base qualities are not on file.

The chain is assembled from TRBV2 and TRBJ2-1; a tentative D match to TRBD2 spans 6 bases. Sequencing was carried out using PBMCs. The sequence derives from a woman between 18 and 29 years old in good health and CMV-seronegative. CDR3 protein: CASTVGLQSSYNEQFF. The nucleotide sequence reads TGTGCCAGCACCGTCGGACTACAGAGCTCCTACAATGAGCAGTTCTTC.